Listed below are T cell receptor beta chains from one sample, sequenced in a study of blood T cell repertoires in COVID-19. The repertoire was sequenced with immunoSEQ multiplex PCR; TCRdb's copy has only in-frame clones and lacks some. This table holds some 150,000 clones, approximately 91% found once. The material sequenced was peripheral blood. These receptors were taken from a woman in her 70s with acute or convalescent COVID-19. CDR3s include the opening cysteine and the closing phenylalanine or tryptophan. The order of the fields is J gene, D gene, clone size, V gene, CDR3 DNA, CDR3 protein. The D gene is left open where the match is weak. Not every row has a clone size; where given, it reads once, few, many or a size class.

>TRBJ2-5|-|-|TRBV2
TGTGCCAGCAGCGACCCGACAGGAACACTCCAAGAGACCCAGTACTTC
CASSDPTGTLQETQYF
>TRBJ1-1|TRBD1|-|TRBV7-2
TGTGCCAGCAGCCCGGAGGGGGCCTCCACTGAAGCTTTCTTT
CASSPEGASTEAFF
>TRBJ2-6|TRBD1|-|TRBV19
TGTGCCAGTAGCAGTGGGACAGGGGGCTCTGGGGCCAACGTCCTGACTTTC
CASSSGTGGSGANVLTF
>TRBJ1-4|TRBD1|-|TRBV7-2
TGTGCCAGCAGCTCAGGGACAGGGGATGAAAAACTGTTTTTT
CASSSGTGDEKLFF
>TRBJ1-1|TRBD1|-|TRBV6-2/TRBV6-3
TGTGCCAGCAGTTACGCAGGGGGCGGTAGGATGACTGAAGCTTTCTTT
CASSYAGGGRMTEAFF
>TRBJ1-6|-|few|TRBV19
TGTGCCAGTAGTATACGGGACTGGAGCTCCTATAATTCACCCCTCCACTTT
CASSIRDWSSYNSPLHF
>TRBJ1-4|TRBD1|-|TRBV2
TGTGCCAGCAGTAAACAGGGGAGGGAAAAACTGTTTTTT
CASSKQGREKLFF
>TRBJ1-2|TRBD1|-|TRBV24-1
TGTGCCACCAGTGTGGCAGACAGGGACTATGGCTACACCTTC
CATSVADRDYGYTF
>TRBJ2-3|TRBD1|-|TRBV10-3
TGTGCCATCAGTGAGGGGACAGGGCTTCCCACAGATACGCAGTATTTT
CAISEGTGLPTDTQYF
>TRBJ1-1|TRBD1|-|TRBV13
TGTGCCAGCAGCTTAGCACGGACAGGGGTTGGTGAAGCTTTCTTT
CASSLARTGVGEAFF
>TRBJ1-3|-|-|TRBV4-3
TGCGCCAGCAGCCAAGATACGGGACTAGGCAGAGTCTCTGGAAACACCATATATTTT
CASSQDTGLGRVSGNTIYF
>TRBJ2-1|-|-|TRBV11-2
TGTGCCAGCACCCCAGGGAACAATGAGCAGTTCTTC
CASTPGNNEQFF
>TRBJ2-7|TRBD1|-|TRBV6-6
TGTGCCAGCAGACCCGAGCTAGGGGGCAGGTACGAGCAGTACTTC
CASRPELGGRYEQYF
>TRBJ1-6|-|-|TRBV5-1
TGCGCCAGCAGCTTGGAGTCGTTCAGGGGAACTTCACCCCTCCACTTT
CASSLESFRGTSPLHF
>TRBJ2-2|TRBD2|-|TRBV5-1
TGCGCCAGCAGCTCCCTACCCGGTGCTAGCGGGGGAATCGGGGAGCTGTTTTTT
CASSSLPGASGGIGELFF
>TRBJ1-5|-|-|TRBV19
TGTGCCAGTAGCAGGGATCCCAATCAGCCCCAGCATTTT
CASSRDPNQPQHF
>TRBJ2-5|-|-|TRBV7-8
TGTGCCAGCAGCCGACTCCGACAGGTCCAAGAGACCCAGTACTTC
CASSRLRQVQETQYF
>TRBJ1-4|-|-|TRBV18
TGTGCCAGCTCACCACCATCGGGGAAACGGAATGAAAAACTGTTTTTT
CASSPPSGKRNEKLFF
>TRBJ2-5|-|-|TRBV4-1
TGCGCCAGCAGCCAAGATAGGGGGGGGGCCCCGTACCAAGAGACCCAGTACTTC
CASSQDRGGAPYQETQYF
>TRBJ2-5|TRBD2|-|TRBV5-5
TGTGCCAGCAGCCCGGGGGGAGCCAATATCCAAGAGACCCAGTACTTC
CASSPGGANIQETQYF
>TRBJ2-5|-|-|TRBV11-2
TGTGCCAGCAGCGGGTGGGTAGCCCAGACCCAGTACTTC
CASSGWVAQTQYF
>TRBJ2-7|-|once|TRBV6-6
TGTGCCAGCACCGAGGCCAGGGGAAGCTCCTACGAGCAGTACTTC
CASTEARGSSYEQYF
>TRBJ1-5|TRBD1|-|TRBV24-1
TGTGCCACCCACCGCCACATGAAGGGACAGCGTGGGAACCAGCATTTT
CATHRHMKGQRGNQHF
>TRBJ2-3|TRBD2|-|TRBV28
TGTGCCAGCAGTCAAGGGACTAGCGGGGGGAACTACGGCACGCAGTATTTT
CASSQGTSGGNYGTQYF
>TRBJ1-6|TRBD1|-|TRBV3-1/TRBV3-2
TGTGCCAGCAGGGGACAGGCGCGGGATTCACCCCTCCACTTT
CASRGQARDSPLHF
>TRBJ1-1|TRBD1|few|TRBV10-3
TGTGCCATCAGTGGAGGACAGGGGGCCGCTGAAGCTTTCTTT
CAISGGQGAAEAFF
>TRBJ1-2|-|-|TRBV19
TGTGCCAGTAGGACTAACGGGGGTTCCTATGGCTACACCTTC
CASRTNGGSYGYTF
>TRBJ1-1|TRBD1|-|TRBV7-9
TGTGCCAGCAGATCATCTGGGACAGCCCCTGAAGCTTTCTTT
CASRSSGTAPEAFF
>TRBJ1-1|-|-|TRBV6-1
TGTGCCAGCAGTGAAATTAACAGGGCTGAAGCTTTCTTT
CASSEINRAEAFF
>TRBJ1-3|TRBD1|-|TRBV3-1/TRBV3-2
TGTGCCAGCAGCCAAGAGTACAGGGGTAACACCATATATTTT
CASSQEYRGNTIYF
>TRBJ1-3|-|-|TRBV7-2
TGTGCCAGCAGTCCAGAGATTACAGGGAAGTACGGAAACACCATATATTTT
CASSPEITGKYGNTIYF
>TRBJ2-1|TRBD2|-|TRBV4-1
TGCGCCAGCAGCCAAGTCGCGGCTAGCGGGGGAAACAATGAGCAGTTCTTC
CASSQVAASGGNNEQFF
>TRBJ2-1|-|-|TRBV6-5
TGTGCCAGCAGGGTATCCAGAAGCTCCTACAATGAGCAGTTCTTC
CASRVSRSSYNEQFF
>TRBJ1-2|-|-|TRBV6-6
TGTGCCAGCAGTCAAGAGGACAGAGGCTATGGCTACACCTTC
CASSQEDRGYGYTF
>TRBJ2-3|TRBD2|-|TRBV5-1
TGCGCCAGCAGCTTGGGAGTGCGGGGGAGCACAGATACGCAGTATTTT
CASSLGVRGSTDTQYF
>TRBJ1-5|-|-|TRBV7-8
TGTGCCAGCAGCCCCCCCCCGGTTAATAGCAATCAGCCCCAGCATTTT
CASSPPPVNSNQPQHF
>TRBJ1-2|-|-|TRBV6-5
TGTGCCAGCAGCACAAGTCCGATCAACTATGGCTACACCTTC
CASSTSPINYGYTF
>TRBJ1-2|-|few|TRBV19
TGTGCCAGTACCCCCTCCCCGCCCCGCCGGGACACCACTAACTATGGCTACACCTTC
CASTPSPPRRDTTNYGYTF
>TRBJ1-6|TRBD1|-|TRBV6-5
TGTGCCACTACGACAGGGTCGGGATCTTCACCCCTCCACTTT
CATTTGSGSSPLHF
>TRBJ2-5|TRBD1|-|TRBV18
TGTGCCAGCTCACGGACCGGGACAGGGGACAGAGAGACCCAGTACTTC
CASSRTGTGDRETQYF